Listed here are 16 T cell receptor beta chains from one sample, sequenced in a study of OX40 agonist ivuxolimab in advanced cancers. The method was immunoSEQ multiplex PCR; TCRdb's version includes in-frame clones alone and lacks a portion of them. The sample yields 55,000 to 70,000 clones, around 81% seen once. The specimen was CD4+ or CD8+ T cells sorted from blood, collected in a trial of the OX40 agonist ivuxolimab. The receptors come from an adult with an advanced solid tumor such as melanoma, head and neck, liver or kidney cancer.

The genes are TRBV28 and TRBJ2-7, with D perhaps matching TRBD1 or TRBD2 (6 bases each). The germline CDR1 and CDR2 sequences are MDHEN and SYDVKM. Trimming removed 6 bases at V and 3 bases at J, with 18 bases between. The CDR3 loop spans 15 amino acids. CDR3 nucleotide sequence: TGTGCCAGCAGCCCTTCGTGGGGGGCTGACTACGAGCAGTACTTC. It translates to CASSPSWGADYEQYF.

The chain combines TRBV30 with TRBJ1-4, with unresolved D. This CDR3 is built from 13 residues. V dropped 2 bases and J dropped 7 bases, with 11 bases sitting between them. Germline CDR1 GTSNPN, CDR2 SVGIG (reference sequence). The CDR3 here is CAWSLTDTEKLFF. In nucleotides, the CDR3 is TGTGCCTGGAGTTTAACAGATACTGAAAAACTGTTTTTT.

This clone has only a few counts. The rearrangement joins TRBV19 to TRBJ1-1, with D unresolved. Germline V gene sequence: CDR1 LNHDA, CDR2 SQIVND (reference sequence). The CDR3 extends over 12 amino acids. Trimming left V 9 bases short and J 1 base short, with 9 bases between. CDR3 residues: CASPEGNTEAFF. CDR3 DNA: TGTGCCAGCCCCGAGGGGAACACTGAAGCTTTCTTT.

The chain uses TRBV19 and TRBJ2-5; D remains ambiguous. The closer fit of TRBJ2-7 to the DNA end suggests the J call may be wrong. The length of the CDR3 is 14 residues. CDR1 and CDR2 (germline): LNHDA, SQIVND (reference sequence). CDR3 sequence reads: CASSIAGKTYEQYF. The DNA for the CDR3 is TGTGCCAGTAGTATAGCTGGGAAAACCTACGAGCAGTACTTC.

This chain joins TRBV6-5 and TRBJ2-1; D might be TRBD2 (6 bases). Germline values: CDR1 MNHEY, CDR2 SVGAGI. The CDR3 is made up of 15 amino acids. Trimming removed 7 bases at V and 0 bases at J, with 13 bases between. CDR3 coding DNA: TGTGCCAGCAACCCTAGCGACTCCTCCTACAATGAGCAGTTCTTC. It encodes CASNPSDSSYNEQFF.

The rearrangement uses TRBV10-3 and TRBJ1-3; D not resolved. The CDR3 covers 13 residues. Germline V gives CDR1 ENHRY, CDR2 SYGVKD. Trimming stripped 6 bases from V and 0 bases from J, with 6 bases between. CDR3 nucleotide sequence: TGTGCCATCAGCGAGAACTCTGGAAACACCATATATTTT. Encoded protein: CAISENSGNTIYF.

V gene TRBV28 combines with J gene TRBJ2-1; TRBD2 aligns across 7 bases. This CDR3 has 16 residues. V was pared by 6 bases and J by 4 bases, with 12 bases of the junction left unmatched. Germline values: CDR1 MDHEN, CDR2 SYDVKM. CDR3 nucleotide sequence: TGTGCCAGCAGAACTGCCCTAGCGGAATTATACAATGAGCAGTTCTTC. It is translated as CASRTALAELYNEQFF.

The chain carries TRBV7-2 and TRBJ2-1; perhaps TRBD2 as D (6 bases). Germline V CDR1 and CDR2: SGHTA, FQGNSA. Trimming pared 3 bases from V and 5 bases from J, leaving 17 bases between. The CDR3 loop spans 16 amino acids. CDR3 nucleotide sequence: TGTGCCAGCAGCTTCCGGCTGGCGGGACGCCACAATGAGCAGTTCTTC. The encoded protein is CASSFRLAGRHNEQFF.

This sequence joins TRBV28 and TRBJ1-3; 8 nucleotides match TRBD1. The germline V gene has CDR1 MDHEN and CDR2 SYDVKM. V gave up 6 bases and J gave up 9 bases; unmatched junction bases: 10. The CDR3 consists of 14 residues. The CDR3 sequence is CASSPGTGYGTIYF. The CDR3 DNA reads as TGTGCCAGCAGCCCCGGGACAGGTTACGGCACCATATATTTT. Complete variable domain (other parts from reference TRBV28 and TRBJ1-3): DVKVTQSSRYLVKRTGEKVFLECVQDMDHENMFWYRQDPGLGLRLIYFSYDVKMKEKGDIPEGYSVSREKKERFSLILESASTNQTSMYLCASSPGTGYGTIYFGEGSWLTVV.

The J gene is TRBJ2-1, the V gene TRBV7-3; 10 bases align to TRBD2. The germline CDR1 and CDR2 sequences are SGHTA and FQGTGA. V lost 2 bases, J lost 9 bases, and 10 bases stayed unmatched. The CDR3 is made up of 16 amino acids. CDR3: CASSLGLAGVGSEQFF. DNA for the CDR3: TGTGCCAGCAGCTTAGGCCTAGCGGGAGTAGGGAGTGAGCAGTTCTTC.

This sequence joins TRBV27 and TRBJ2-1, with D possibly being TRBD2 (7 bases). The CDR3 loop spans 15 amino acids. Trimming removed 6 bases at V and 5 bases at J, with 17 bases between. Germline V gene lookup returns CDR1 MNHEY and CDR2 SMNVEV (reference sequence). The CDR3 region is CASSFRGGGHNEQFF. Here the CDR3 DNA reads TGTGCCAGCAGCTTCCGGGGAGGGGGGCACAATGAGCAGTTCTTC.

The rearrangement links TRBV19 to TRBJ1-5; the D is unclear. V lost 4 bases, J lost 3 bases, and 10 bases lay in between. The CDR3 totals 14 residues. Germline-derived CDR1 and CDR2 are LNHDA and SQIVND (reference sequence). For the CDR3, the DNA is TGTGCCAGTAGTACAGACAACCCCAATCAGCCCCAGCATTTT. The encoded protein is CASSTDNPNQPQHF.

The chain links TRBV5-1 to TRBJ2-5, with D perhaps being TRBD1 or TRBD2 (5 bases each). CDR1 and CDR2 from the germline V gene are SGHRS and YFSETQ. The CDR3 runs 13 residues. V was clipped by 5 bases and J by 5 bases, with 13 bases between them. The CDR3 spells CASSERGRETQYF. As DNA, the CDR3 is TGCGCCAGCAGTGAGAGGGGCCGCGAGACCCAGTACTTC.

The chain employs TRBV5-6 and TRBJ1-2; D is uncertain. CDR3 length: 13 amino acids. Trimming took 1 base from V and 6 from J, leaving 10 bases between them. Germline V gives CDR1 SGHDT, CDR2 YYEEEE. Here the CDR3 reads CASSLPGGDGYTF. The DNA for the CDR3 is TGTGCCAGCAGCTTGCCAGGCGGTGATGGCTACACCTTC.

This chain uses TRBV5-4 with TRBJ2-5; no clear D. V was trimmed by 2 bases and J by 2 bases, leaving 7 bases between them. Per the germline V gene, CDR1 is SGHNT and CDR2 is YYREEE (reference sequence). This CDR3 contains 13 residues. Here the CDR3 reads CASSLGQQETQYF. CDR3 DNA sequence: TGTGCCAGCAGCTTAGGGCAGCAAGAGACCCAGTACTTC.

V is TRBV5-1 and J is TRBJ1-4, with D possibly TRBD1 on 5 matching bases. The CDR3 totals 17 residues. The V gene lost 0 bases and the J gene lost 4 bases, with 16 bases spanning the gap. The germline CDR1 and CDR2 sequences are SGHRS and YFSETQ. The CDR3 loop reads CASSLAPTDSFNEKLFF. DNA for the CDR3: TGCGCCAGCAGCTTGGCCCCTACCGACAGTTTTAATGAAAAACTGTTTTTT.